The present T cell receptor (beta chain) was sequenced within a study of blood T cell repertoires in COVID-19. Whole-study context: There were acute and convalescent COVID-19 samples, and they came from the United States, Italy and Spain. Nucleic acid was either cDNA or gDNA, and it came from T cells, B-cell-depleted T cells, or PBMCs.

Source study methods: Reference gene primers were amplified, and this amplification served to estimate nucleated cell counts. The data were produced by immunoSEQ multiplex PCR, yet TCRdb's version contains in-frame clones alone and is incomplete. V and J calls plus clone size are reproduced from that table; the DNA served to infer D and trimming. Of around 100,000 clones in the sample, approximately 83% are singletons; the top ten hold about 3.3%. The germline V gene has CDR1 MNHEY and CDR2 SVGAGI. The CDR3 has 11 amino acids. V shed 6 bases and J shed 0 bases, with 3 bases lying between them. The sample comprised peripheral blood. The V call is TRBV6-5, the J call TRBJ2-7, with no clear D. This sequence was found in a woman of 80 years or more with active or convalescent COVID-19. CDR3 region: CASSGSYEQYF. The CDR3, as DNA: TGTGCCAGCAGCGGCTCCTACGAGCAGTACTTC.